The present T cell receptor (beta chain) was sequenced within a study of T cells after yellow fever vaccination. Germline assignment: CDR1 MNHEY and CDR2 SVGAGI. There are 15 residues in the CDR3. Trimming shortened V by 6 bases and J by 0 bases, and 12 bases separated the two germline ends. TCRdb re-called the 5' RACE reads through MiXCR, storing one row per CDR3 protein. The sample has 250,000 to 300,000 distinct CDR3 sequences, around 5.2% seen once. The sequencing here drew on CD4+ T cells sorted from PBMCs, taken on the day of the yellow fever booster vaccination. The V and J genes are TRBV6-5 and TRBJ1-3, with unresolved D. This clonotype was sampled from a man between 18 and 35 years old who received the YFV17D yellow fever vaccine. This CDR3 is CASSLTSISGNTIYF. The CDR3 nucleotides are TGTGCCAGCAGCCTCACAAGTATCTCTGGAAACACCATATATTTT.